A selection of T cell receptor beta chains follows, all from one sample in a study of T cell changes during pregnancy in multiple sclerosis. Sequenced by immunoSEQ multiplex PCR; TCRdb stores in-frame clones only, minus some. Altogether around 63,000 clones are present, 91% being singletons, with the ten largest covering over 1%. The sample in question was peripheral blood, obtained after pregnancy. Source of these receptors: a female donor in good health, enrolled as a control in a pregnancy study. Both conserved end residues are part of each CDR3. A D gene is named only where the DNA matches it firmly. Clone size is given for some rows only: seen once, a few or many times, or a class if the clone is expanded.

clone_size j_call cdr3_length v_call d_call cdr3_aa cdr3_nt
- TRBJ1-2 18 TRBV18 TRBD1 CASSPLTTGVRGNYGYTF TGTGCCAGCTCACCCCTCACGACAGGGGTGAGGGGTAACTATGGCTACACCTTC
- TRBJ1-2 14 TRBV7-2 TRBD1 CASSPLTGGNGYTF TGTGCCAGCAGCCCTTTGACAGGGGGCAATGGCTACACCTTC
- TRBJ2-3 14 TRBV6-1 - CASSEAPETDTQYF TGTGCCAGCAGTGAAGCGCCTGAGACAGATACGCAGTATTTT
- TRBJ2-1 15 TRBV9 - CASSVEGGGSGEQFF TGTGCCAGCAGCGTAGAGGGAGGGGGTTCGGGTGAGCAGTTCTTC
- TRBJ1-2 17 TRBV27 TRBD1 CASSLAGTGHSNYGYTF TGTGCCAGCAGTTTAGCCGGGACAGGTCATTCCAACTATGGCTACACCTTC
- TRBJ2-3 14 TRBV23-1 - CASSREGHTDTQYF TGCGCCAGCAGTCGAGAGGGACACACAGATACGCAGTATTTT
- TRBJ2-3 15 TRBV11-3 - CASSFGGVGGDTQYF TGTGCCAGCAGCTTCGGTGGGGTGGGGGGAGATACGCAGTATTTT
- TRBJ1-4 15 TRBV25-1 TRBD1 CASSLKGAGNEKLFF TGTGCCAGCAGCTTAAAGGGGGCGGGTAATGAAAAACTGTTTTTT
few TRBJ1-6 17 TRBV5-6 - CASSLVGQEGLNSPLHF TGTGCCAGCAGCTTGGTTGGCCAGGAGGGTCTCAATTCACCCCTCCACTTT
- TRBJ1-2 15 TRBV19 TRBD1 CASSTSGTANYGYTF TGTGCCAGTAGTACGTCCGGGACAGCTAACTATGGCTACACCTTC
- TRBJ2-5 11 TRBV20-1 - CSAPRQETQYF TGCAGTGCCCCGCGGCAAGAGACCCAGTACTTC
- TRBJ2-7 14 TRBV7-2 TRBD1 CASSSQGARYEQYF TGTGCCAGCAGCTCACAGGGGGCTAGGTACGAGCAGTACTTC
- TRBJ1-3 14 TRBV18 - CASSPDSPGNTIYF TGTGCCAGCTCACCGGACTCCCCTGGAAACACCATATATTTT
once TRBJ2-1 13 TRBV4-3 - CASSPGLGNEQFF TGCGCCTCCAGCCCGGGACTCGGTAATGAGCAGTTCTTC
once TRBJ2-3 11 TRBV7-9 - CASSPQDTQYF TGTGCCAGCAGCCCACAAGATACGCAGTATTTT
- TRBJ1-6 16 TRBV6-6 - CASSYLGWDSGSPLHF TGTGCCAGCAGTTACCTGGGATGGGACTCGGGTTCACCCCTCCACTTT
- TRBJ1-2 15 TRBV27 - CASSLGRFGRSGYTF TGTGCCAGCAGTTTGGGTCGATTTGGGCGCAGTGGCTACACCTTC
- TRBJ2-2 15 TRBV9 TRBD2 CASTTGGTNTGELFF TGTGCCAGCACCACGGGGGGTACGAACACCGGGGAGCTGTTTTTT
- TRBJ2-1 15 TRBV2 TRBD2 CASSRLAGAYNEQFF TGTGCCAGCAGTCGACTAGCGGGAGCCTACAATGAGCAGTTCTTC
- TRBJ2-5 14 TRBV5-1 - CASSLEGTGETQYF TGCGCCAGCAGCTTGGAAGGCACGGGGGAGACCCAGTACTTC
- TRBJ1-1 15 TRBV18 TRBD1 CASSQSGQENTEAFF TGTGCCAGCTCACAGTCGGGACAGGAGAACACTGAAGCTTTCTTT
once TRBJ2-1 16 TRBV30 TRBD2 CAWMSLAGPSYNEQFF TGTGCCTGGATGTCCTTAGCGGGGCCGTCCTACAATGAGCAGTTCTTC
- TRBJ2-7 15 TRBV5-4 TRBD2 CASSFSGGATYEQYF TGTGCCAGCAGCTTTAGCGGGGGTGCTACCTACGAGCAGTACTTC
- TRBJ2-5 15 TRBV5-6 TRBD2 CASSSTAGGYETQYF TGTGCCAGCAGCTCCACGGCGGGGGGCTATGAGACCCAGTACTTC
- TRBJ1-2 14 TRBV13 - CASSLWGEGRDYTF TGTGCCAGCAGCTTATGGGGGGAAGGTAGGGACTACACCTTC
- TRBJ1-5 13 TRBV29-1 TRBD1 CSVGQGDREPQHF TGCAGCGTCGGACAGGGGGATAGGGAGCCCCAGCATTTT
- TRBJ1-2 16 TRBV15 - CATSITYGDTGRGYTF TGTGCCACCAGCATCACTTACGGGGACACCGGTCGGGGCTACACCTTC
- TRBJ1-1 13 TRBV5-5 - CASSFNGNTEAFF TGTGCCAGCAGCTTTAACGGGAACACTGAAGCTTTCTTT
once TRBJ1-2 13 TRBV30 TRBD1 CAWSVHDRGLSAF TGTGCCTGGAGTGTACATGACAGGGGTCTTTCGGCCTTC
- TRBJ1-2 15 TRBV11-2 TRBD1 CASSLGSGGYYGYTF TGTGCCAGCAGCTTGGGATCAGGGGGGTACTATGGCTACACCTTC
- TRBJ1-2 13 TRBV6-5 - CASSRGADYGYTF TGTGCCAGCAGTCGGGGGGCGGACTATGGCTACACCTTC
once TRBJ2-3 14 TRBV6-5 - CASTPLGSTDTQYF TGTGCCAGCACCCCGCTAGGAAGCACAGATACGCAGTATTTT
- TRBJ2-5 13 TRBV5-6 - CASSPRGKETQYF TGTGCCAGCAGCCCGAGGGGGAAAGAGACCCAGTACTTC
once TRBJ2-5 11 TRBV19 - CASSIRETQYF TGTGCCAGTAGTATCAGAGAGACCCAGTACTTC
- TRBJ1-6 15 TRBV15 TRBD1 CATSPDRAGYSPLHF TGTGCCACCAGCCCCGACAGGGCAGGGTATTCACCCCTCCACTTT
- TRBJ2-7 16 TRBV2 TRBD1 CASSWGAGGDYYEQYF TGTGCCAGCTCGTGGGGGGCAGGGGGCGATTACTACGAGCAGTACTTC
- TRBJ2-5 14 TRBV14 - CASGSAGGGETQYF TGTGCCAGCGGGTCGGCAGGAGGTGGAGAGACCCAGTACTTC
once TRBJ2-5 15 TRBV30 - CAWTPVRDSQETQYF TGTGCCTGGACCCCTGTGCGGGACAGTCAAGAGACCCAGTACTTC
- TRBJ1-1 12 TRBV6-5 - CASRFRNTEAFF TGTGCCAGCAGGTTCCGTAACACTGAAGCTTTCTTT
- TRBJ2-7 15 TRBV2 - CASREGGGRLDEQYF TGTGCCAGCAGAGAAGGAGGAGGGAGGCTCGACGAGCAGTACTTC
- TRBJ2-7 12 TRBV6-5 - CASSYEGGEQYF TGTGCCAGCAGTTACGAGGGCGGGGAGCAGTACTTC
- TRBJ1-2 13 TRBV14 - CASSLPDSYGYTF TGTGCCAGCAGCTTACCGGACAGCTATGGCTACACCTTC
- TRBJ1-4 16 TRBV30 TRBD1 CAWSDHRTGTPEKLFF TGTGCCTGGAGTGACCATCGGACAGGGACGCCTGAAAAACTGTTTTTT
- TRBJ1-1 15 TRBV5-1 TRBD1 CASSSRQGENTEAFF TGCGCCAGCAGCTCGAGACAGGGGGAGAACACTGAAGCTTTCTTT
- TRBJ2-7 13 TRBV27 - CASSLDITYEQYF TGTGCCAGCAGCCTCGACATTACCTACGAGCAGTACTTC
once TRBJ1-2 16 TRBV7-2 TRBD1 CASSLASQGAGYGYTF TGTGCCAGCAGCTTAGCGTCACAGGGGGCCGGCTATGGCTACACCTTC
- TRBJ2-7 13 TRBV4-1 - CASSQTSRYEQYF TGCGCCAGCAGCCAAACGAGTCGATACGAGCAGTACTTC
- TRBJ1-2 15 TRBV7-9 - CASSLLARVDYGYTF TGTGCCAGCAGCTTACTCGCCAGGGTTGACTATGGCTACACCTTC
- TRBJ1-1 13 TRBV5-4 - CASSPYRAGEAFF TGTGCCAGCAGCCCGTACAGGGCTGGTGAAGCTTTCTTT
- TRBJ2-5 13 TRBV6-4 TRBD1 CASSAGGEETQYF TGTGCCAGCAGTGCAGGGGGCGAAGAGACCCAGTACTTC
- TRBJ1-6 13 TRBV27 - CASRDRNNSPLHF TGTGCCAGCAGAGACAGAAATAATTCACCCCTCCACTTT
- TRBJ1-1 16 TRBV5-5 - CASSPSPPGVNTEAFF TGTGCCAGCAGCCCTTCTCCTCCAGGGGTGAACACTGAAGCTTTCTTT
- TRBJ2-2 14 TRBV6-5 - CASSPDRSAGELFF TGTGCCAGCAGTCCCGATCGGTCCGCCGGGGAGCTGTTTTTT